Below, 32 T cell receptor beta chains from the same sample are listed, as sequenced in a study of persistence of HIV-infected CD4 T cells. Anti-CD3/anti-CD28 beads served as a nonspecific positive control stimulus. Responding CD4+ T cells were sorted by upregulation of both CD40 ligand and CD69. These TCRs' antigens remain unknown. The libraries were made with immunoSEQ version 4 in survey mode. Clones were read by immunoSEQ multiplex PCR, and TCRdb kept only the in-frame ones, dropping some. The sample holds 40,000 or so clones; more than 70% are singletons and the top ten take approximately 0.93%. Material: CD4+ T cells sorted from PBMCs after approximately 20-hour stimulation, obtained from a patient who received antiretroviral therapy. These receptors came from an adult man with HIV who was CMV-seropositive.

In this sample, this clone turned up once. This sequence joins TRBV5-4 and TRBJ2-6; D is uncertain. The CDR3 covers 14 residues. The V end lost 1 base, the J end lost 1 base, and 3 bases lay between the germline ends. CDR1 and CDR2 from the germline V gene are SGHNT and YYREEE (reference sequence). The CDR3 protein is CASSLYSGANVLTF. The CDR3 coding sequence is TGTGCCAGCAGCTTGTATTCTGGGGCCAACGTCCTGACTTTC.

This chain joins TRBV5-1 and TRBJ1-4, with D unresolved. CDR1 SGHRS and CDR2 YFSETQ come from the germline V gene. This CDR3 region has 16 residues. Trimming removed 4 bases at V and 3 bases at J, with 16 bases between. The CDR3 nucleotides read TGCGCCAGCAGCCCTGGAAGGACGAATGCTAATGAAAAACTGTTTTTT. It encodes CASSPGRTNANEKLFF.

The chain has TRBV10-3 and TRBJ1-2; 7 nucleotides line up with TRBD1. This CDR3 has 16 amino acids. With 2 bases clipped from V and 0 bases from J, the junction kept 6 bases outside the gene matches. CDR1 is ENHRY and CDR2 is SYGVKD in the germline V gene. Here the CDR3 DNA reads TGTGCCATCAGTGAGAGAGGACAGGTACCTAACTATGGCTACACCTTC. This gives the protein CAISERGQVPNYGYTF.

The chain is built from TRBV5-4 and TRBJ1-2; D ambiguous. Germline-derived CDR1 and CDR2 are SGHNT and YYREEE (reference sequence). V was shortened by 0 bases and J by 6 bases, with 15 bases between the two germline ends. This CDR3 has 15 residues. The CDR3 loop reads CASSLETAAGNGYTF. For the CDR3, the DNA is TGTGCCAGCAGCTTGGAGACGGCTGCGGGGAATGGCTACACCTTC.

J is TRBJ1-1 and V is TRBV6-6; D is ambiguous. V was trimmed by 2 bases and J by 6 bases, leaving 13 bases between them. This CDR3 is built from 14 residues. Germline CDR1 and CDR2: MNHNY and SVGAGI (reference sequence). The CDR3 is CASSYDGPGPEAFF. The CDR3 nucleotides read TGTGCCAGCAGTTACGACGGGCCCGGGCCTGAAGCTTTCTTT.

The chain couples TRBV6-5 to TRBJ1-6; TRBD1 aligns across 8 bases. The CDR3 is made up of 13 amino acids. From germline, CDR1 is MNHEY and CDR2 SVGAGI. The trim removed 7 bases at V and 11 bases at J, leaving 7 bases unmatched. The CDR3 region is CASTRTGQAPLHF. The DNA for the CDR3 is TGTGCCAGCACCAGGACAGGGCAGGCACCCCTCCACTTT.

The chain combines TRBV6-1 with TRBJ2-5; D possibly corresponds to TRBD1 (5 bases). Deletions cut 2 bases from V and 4 bases from J, with 17 bases between. This CDR3 has 16 residues. Germline lookup yields CDR1 MNHNS and CDR2 SASEGT. The CDR3 region is CASSESRQGFGETQYF. The CDR3 DNA follows: TGTGCCAGCAGTGAAAGCCGCCAGGGATTTGGAGAGACCCAGTACTTC.

The chain links TRBV9 to TRBJ1-6, with D unresolved. With 4 bases removed from V and 6 bases from J, the gap between germline ends came to 17 bases. Germline-derived CDR1 and CDR2 are SGDLS and YYNGEE. The CDR3 runs 16 residues. CDR3 nucleotides: TGTGCCAGCAGCCCTAGAGGTACAGAAGGTAATTCACCCCTCCACTTT. Residues: CASSPRGTEGNSPLHF.

This clone showed up just once. V gene TRBV29-1 combines with J gene TRBJ1-1, with a tentative D call TRBD1 (5 bases). V was shortened by 4 bases and J by 4 bases, with 10 bases between the two germline ends. CDR3 length: 12 amino acids. Germline V gene sequence: CDR1 SQVTM, CDR2 ANQGSEA. The CDR3 spells CSVVRGATEAFF. As DNA, the CDR3 is TGCAGCGTTGTTAGGGGAGCCACTGAAGCTTTCTTT. The variable domain in full, completed from reference TRBV29-1 and TRBJ1-1, reads SAVISQKPSRDICQRGTSLTIQCQVDSQVTMMFWYRQQPGQSLTLIATANQGSEATYESGFVIDKFPISRPNLTFSTLTVSNMSPEDSSIYLCSVVRGATEAFFGQGTRLTVV.

The chain employs TRBV6-5 and TRBJ2-7; 13 positions match TRBD2. The CDR3 contains 13 residues. From germline, CDR1 is MNHEY and CDR2 SVGAGI. The ends lost 10 bases at V and 8 bases at J; junction bases unmatched: 8. The CDR3 sequence is CAMSTSGGAKQYF. The CDR3 DNA is TGTGCCATGTCAACTAGCGGGGGGGCGAAGCAGTACTTC.

The V call is TRBV2, the J call TRBJ2-3; D perhaps matches TRBD2 (5 bases). CDR3 length: 13 amino acids. The germline gives CDR1 SNHLY, CDR2 FYNNEI. With 6 bases removed from V and 3 bases from J, the gap between germline ends came to 10 bases. CDR3 in DNA: TGTGCCAGCAGGATCACTAGGACAGATACGCAGTATTTT. Translation gives CASRITRTDTQYF.

The J gene is TRBJ1-2, the V gene TRBV5-4; the D gene is possibly TRBD1 (6 bases). This CDR3 has 15 amino acids. Between the trimmed V and J ends, which lost 4 bases and 4 bases, there was a span of 17 bases. Germline CDR1 reads SGHNT; CDR2 reads YYREEE (reference sequence). Written as DNA, the CDR3 is TGTGCCAGCAGCGCCACTGACAGGCTGATCTATGGCTACACCTTC. Protein: CASSATDRLIYGYTF.

CDR3 sequence: CASSQGQGTPAFF. CDR3 in DNA: TGTGCCAGCAGCCAAGGACAGGGTACCCCAGCTTTCTTT. V gene TRBV3-1 (or the pseudogene TRBV3-2) combines with J gene TRBJ1-1, with 7 bases fitting TRBD1. The CDR3 contains 13 residues. V gave up 1 base and J gave up 10 bases; unmatched junction bases: 6. CDR1 and CDR2 from the germline V gene are LGHDT and YNNKEL (reference sequence).

The chain combines TRBV4-1 with TRBJ1-1, with D maybe TRBD1 (6 bases). This CDR3 is 15 amino acids long. The germline V gene encodes CDR1 MGHRA and CDR2 YSYEKL. V dropped 2 bases and J dropped 1 base, with 11 bases sitting between them. The CDR3 bases are TGCGCCAGCAGCCAAATAGCGGGACAGAACACTGAAGCTTTCTTT. Residues: CASSQIAGQNTEAFF.

The chain recombines TRBV5-1 with TRBJ1-1; D might be TRBD1 (5 bases). This CDR3 is 17 amino acids long. Trimming left V 4 bases short and J 1 base short, with 20 bases between. Per germline, CDR1 SGHRS and CDR2 YFSETQ. The CDR3 protein is CASSPGQGNPKNTEAFF. The CDR3, as DNA: TGCGCCAGCAGCCCGGGGCAGGGAAACCCAAAGAACACTGAAGCTTTCTTT.

This chain links TRBV5-1 with TRBJ2-7; unclear D gene. This CDR3 is 14 amino acids long. From germline, CDR1 is SGHRS and CDR2 YFSETQ. Trimming took 0 bases from V and 5 from J, leaving 12 bases between them. CDR3: CASSLVQTSDEQYF. The CDR3 DNA reads as TGCGCCAGCAGCTTGGTACAAACCAGCGACGAGCAGTACTTC.

This clone was counted a few times. The rearrangement uses TRBV19 and TRBJ1-2; TRBD1 agrees at 8 bases. The germline gives CDR1 LNHDA, CDR2 SQIVND (reference sequence). The CDR3 length is 13 residues. The junction had 3 bases not matched to a gene; V was cut back by 3 bases and J by 6 bases. CDR3 nucleotides: TGTGCCAGTAGTATGGGACAGGCTAATGGCTACACCTTC. Amino acids: CASSMGQANGYTF.

This clone was detected a few times. The V and J genes are TRBV3-1 (or the pseudogene TRBV3-2) and TRBJ2-7; D may be TRBD2 (6 bases). The CDR3 extends over 17 amino acids. Germline-derived CDR1 and CDR2 are LGHDT and YNNKEL (reference sequence). Trimming shortened V by 3 bases and J by 0 bases, and 18 bases separated the two germline ends. The CDR3 bases are TGTGCCAGCAGCCAGGGTACGTGGACCGGGGGCTCCTACGAGCAGTACTTC. This encodes CASSQGTWTGGSYEQYF.

The V gene is TRBV5-5, the J gene TRBJ1-1; TRBD1 matches 7 bases. This CDR3 is built from 16 residues. The junction had 12 bases not matched to a gene; V was cut back by 1 base and J by 6 bases. Germline V CDR1 and CDR2: SGHKS, YYEKEE (reference sequence). CDR3 sequence reads: CASSLLVGQRRAEAFF. As DNA, the CDR3 is TGTGCCAGCAGCTTGTTGGTGGGACAGCGGAGAGCTGAAGCTTTCTTT.

CDR3: CASSSRGRITEAFF. The CDR3 DNA reads TGTGCCAGCAGTTCCAGGGGGCGCATAACTGAAGCTTTCTTT. The chain has TRBV28 and TRBJ1-1; the match to TRBD1 covers 8 bases. CDR3 size: 14 residues. CDR1 MDHEN and CDR2 SYDVKM come from the germline V gene. J gave up 5 bases and V 4 bases, and 6 bases lay outside the gene matches.

The chain recombines TRBV4-2 with TRBJ1-1; TRBD1 matches 7 bases. Trimming took 4 bases from V and 7 from J; bases not matched to a gene: 12. Germline CDR1 is LGHNA and CDR2 is YNFKEQ. CDR3 size: 15 residues. CDR3 sequence reads: CASSRSGTEYGEAFF. Here the CDR3 DNA reads TGTGCCAGCAGCCGATCAGGGACAGAGTATGGTGAAGCTTTCTTT.

In its sample, this clone was seen once. The V gene is TRBV2, the J gene TRBJ1-6; D may be TRBD1 (6 bases). Germline V gene sequence: CDR1 SNHLY, CDR2 FYNNEI. The V end was cut by 7 bases, the J end by 9 bases, with 16 bases between. The CDR3 loop spans 14 amino acids. The chain's CDR3 is CASTVQGHSSPLHF. CDR3 DNA sequence: TGTGCCAGCACCGTACAGGGACACAGTTCACCCCTCCACTTT.

The V and J genes are TRBV18 and TRBJ2-7; D possibly corresponds to TRBD1 (5 bases). This CDR3 is 13 amino acids long. The germline V and J ends were trimmed by 6 bases and 7 bases, with 16 bases remaining between them. Germline V gives CDR1 KGHSH, CDR2 LQKENI. DNA of the CDR3: TGTGCCAGCTCGGGAAAGGAAGGGGAAGAGCAGTACTTC. Amino acid sequence: CASSGKEGEEQYF.

CDR3 protein: CASSLWGTSGGGTQYF. CDR3 coding DNA: TGTGCCAGCAGTTTATGGGGGACTAGCGGGGGTGGTACGCAGTATTTT. The chain is built from TRBV28 and TRBJ2-3; 14 bases match TRBD2. The germline V gene encodes CDR1 MDHEN and CDR2 SYDVKM. Trimming at V came to 0 bases and at J to 8 bases, leaving 4 bases not matched to a gene. The CDR3 covers 16 residues. Using reference TRBV28 and TRBJ2-3 for the parts outside the CDR3, the full variable domain is DVKVTQSSRYLVKRTGEKVFLECVQDMDHENMFWYRQDPGLGLRLIYFSYDVKMKEKGDIPEGYSVSREKKERFSLILESASTNQTSMYLCASSLWGTSGGGTQYFGPGTRLTVL.

The chain's CDR3 is CASSQVGASYNEQFF. CDR3 sequence (DNA): TGCGCCAGCAGCCAAGTCGGGGCCTCCTACAATGAGCAGTTCTTC. The V gene is TRBV4-1, the J gene TRBJ2-1; D could derive from TRBD1 or TRBD2 (5 bases each). Germline loops: CDR1 MGHRA, CDR2 YSYEKL. This CDR3 spans 15 amino acids. V gave up 1 base and J gave up 0 bases, with 7 bases separating them.

V usage is TRBV19 and J usage is TRBJ2-2; 12 bases are a match to TRBD1. Per germline, CDR1 LNHDA and CDR2 SQIVND (reference sequence). V lost 7 bases, J lost 5 bases, and 14 bases stayed unmatched. This CDR3 has 18 residues. Here the CDR3 reads CASTRGTGGSTMTGELFF. CDR3 nucleotides: TGTGCCAGTACCAGAGGGACAGGGGGCTCCACGATGACCGGGGAGCTGTTTTTT.

The chain carries TRBV6-6 and TRBJ1-1; 8 nucleotides line up with TRBD1. From germline, CDR1 is MNHNY and CDR2 SVGAGI (reference sequence). J gave up 5 bases and V 7 bases, and 9 bases lay outside the gene matches. CDR3 length: 14 amino acids. The CDR3 DNA follows: TGTGCCAGCACGCTTGGGACAGGTTTGACTGAAGCTTTCTTT. It is translated as CASTLGTGLTEAFF.

The rearrangement links TRBV28 to TRBJ1-2; TRBD1 is a possible D gene (6 bases). The V gene lost 3 bases and the J gene lost 8 bases, with 13 bases spanning the gap. The CDR3 has 13 amino acids. CDR1 and CDR2 from the germline V gene are MDHEN and SYDVKM. CDR3: CASSLNRAGGYTF. CDR3 in DNA: TGTGCCAGCAGTTTGAACAGGGCTGGAGGCTACACCTTC.

CDR3 DNA sequence: TGTGCCACCAGTGATCGACAGGCGGGCACCGGGGAGCTGTTTTTT. Encoded protein: CATSDRQAGTGELFF. This chain links TRBV24-1 with TRBJ2-2, with a tentative D call TRBD1 (6 bases). The CDR3 is made up of 15 amino acids. CDR1 is KGHDR, CDR2 SFDVKD, per germline. With 3 bases removed from V and 4 bases from J, the gap between germline ends came to 11 bases.

This clone has only one observation. The chain is built from TRBV3-1 (or the pseudogene TRBV3-2) and TRBJ2-7; D possibly corresponds to TRBD1 (6 bases). Germline V CDR1 and CDR2: LGHDT, YNNKEL (reference sequence). The ends were cut back, 2 bases at V and 3 bases at J, with 14 bases in the middle. The CDR3 covers 15 residues. CDR3 coding DNA: TGTGCCAGCAGCCAATACCCGGGACACGTCTACGAGCAGTACTTC. Amino acid sequence: CASSQYPGHVYEQYF.

The V call is TRBV3-1 (or the pseudogene TRBV3-2), the J call TRBJ1-5; no reliable D call. Germline V gives CDR1 LGHDT, CDR2 YNNKEL (reference sequence). V was shortened by 0 bases and J by 2 bases, with 8 bases between the two germline ends. The CDR3 spans 15 residues. The chain's CDR3 is CASSQDSRGNQPQHF. DNA of the CDR3: TGTGCCAGCAGCCAAGATTCGAGGGGCAATCAGCCCCAGCATTTT.

The chain combines TRBV19 with TRBJ1-5, with D unclear. CDR1 is LNHDA and CDR2 is SQIVND in the germline V gene (reference sequence). Trimming removed 6 bases from V and 4 bases from J, with 13 bases in between. The CDR3 spans 14 residues. DNA for the CDR3: TGTGCCAGTAGCGACCGCGCGGGGAATCAGCCCCAGCATTTT. Amino acids: CASSDRAGNQPQHF.